Sequencing of this T cell receptor (beta chain) was carried out in a study of T cells in Graves' hyperthyroidism and ophthalmopathy. Study observations and caveats: Ophthalmopathy was model-predicted a median 6.5 months pre-onset.

Exclusion of patients followed from uncontrolled infection, other autoimmune disease, pregnancy or lactation. About this clonotype: Its specificity is not known.

The TCR beta CDR3 regions underwent amplification using RNA transcripts as the source. The HTBI primer set served for first-round RT-PCR of the TCR CDR3. TCRdb re-derived calls from the multiplex PCR reads in MiXCR, one entry per CDR3 protein. The table has around 350,000 distinct CDR3 sequences, 17% seen once. Sequences were obtained from blood. The origin of this receptor is a woman younger than 45 with Graves' hyperthyroidism that later progressed to Graves' ophthalmopathy.

In DNA form, the CDR3 reads TGCGCCAGCAGCGCCCCTACCTACTCTGGGGCCAACGTCCTGACTTTC. Its translation is CASSAPTYSGANVLTF. V usage is TRBV5-1 and J usage is TRBJ2-6; no definite D call. The V gene lost 4 bases and the J gene lost 0 bases, with 11 bases spanning the gap. The CDR3 has 16 amino acids. Germline V gene sequence: CDR1 SGHRS, CDR2 YFSETQ.